These 5 T cell receptor beta chains came from one sample sequenced in a study of control samples from healthy donors and cancer patients. Libraries were prepared by immunoSEQ multiplex PCR; TCRdb keeps only in-frame clonotypes and omits some of them. The sample includes approximately 94,000 clones, more than 75% of them seen just once. The sample comprised blood. The receptors stem from a woman between 45 and 65 years old in good health.

V gene TRBV9 combines with J gene TRBJ2-1; D call uncertain. Trimming took off 0 bases at V and 5 bases at J, with 18 bases between the two ends. This CDR3 contains 17 residues. CDR1 and CDR2 (germline): SGDLS, YYNGEE. The CDR3, as DNA: TGTGCCAGCAGCGTAGCTTCGGCGCAGGCATCCCACAATGAGCAGTTCTTC. It is translated as CASSVASAQASHNEQFF.

CDR3 nucleotides: TGCGCCAGCAGCCAAGGCGGCAGCACAGATACGCAGTATTTT. This gives the protein CASSQGGSTDTQYF. The chain employs TRBV4-1 and TRBJ2-3, with D uncertain. Trimming took off 1 base at V and 0 bases at J, with 5 bases between the two ends. The CDR3 is made up of 14 amino acids. The germline CDR1 and CDR2 sequences are MGHRA and YSYEKL.

The V gene is TRBV15, the J gene TRBJ2-3; 7 bases match TRBD1. The length of the CDR3 is 15 residues. V lost 2 bases to trimming and J lost 2 bases; unmatched junction nucleotides: 4. Per germline, CDR1 LNHNV and CDR2 YYDKDF (reference sequence). The CDR3 coding sequence is TGTGCCACCAGCAGAAGTGACAGGGCCACAGATACGCAGTATTTT. The encoded protein is CATSRSDRATDTQYF.

The chain is built from TRBV7-9 and TRBJ1-1; no clear D. This CDR3 has 15 residues. V gave up 2 bases and J gave up 0 bases, with 10 bases separating them. CDR1 is SEHNR and CDR2 is FQNEAQ in the germline V gene (reference sequence). CDR3 residues: CASSLIQTMNTEAFF. The CDR3 DNA is TGTGCCAGCAGCTTAATACAAACTATGAACACTGAAGCTTTCTTT.

The chain links TRBV5-6 to TRBJ1-4, with D unclear. The germline gives CDR1 SGHDT, CDR2 YYEEEE. This CDR3 region has 15 residues. The V gene lost 1 base and the J gene lost 6 bases, with 13 bases spanning the gap. The CDR3 DNA is TGTGCCAGCAGCTTGAATGGTGGAGCCTATGAAAAACTGTTTTTT. This sequence encodes CASSLNGGAYEKLFF.